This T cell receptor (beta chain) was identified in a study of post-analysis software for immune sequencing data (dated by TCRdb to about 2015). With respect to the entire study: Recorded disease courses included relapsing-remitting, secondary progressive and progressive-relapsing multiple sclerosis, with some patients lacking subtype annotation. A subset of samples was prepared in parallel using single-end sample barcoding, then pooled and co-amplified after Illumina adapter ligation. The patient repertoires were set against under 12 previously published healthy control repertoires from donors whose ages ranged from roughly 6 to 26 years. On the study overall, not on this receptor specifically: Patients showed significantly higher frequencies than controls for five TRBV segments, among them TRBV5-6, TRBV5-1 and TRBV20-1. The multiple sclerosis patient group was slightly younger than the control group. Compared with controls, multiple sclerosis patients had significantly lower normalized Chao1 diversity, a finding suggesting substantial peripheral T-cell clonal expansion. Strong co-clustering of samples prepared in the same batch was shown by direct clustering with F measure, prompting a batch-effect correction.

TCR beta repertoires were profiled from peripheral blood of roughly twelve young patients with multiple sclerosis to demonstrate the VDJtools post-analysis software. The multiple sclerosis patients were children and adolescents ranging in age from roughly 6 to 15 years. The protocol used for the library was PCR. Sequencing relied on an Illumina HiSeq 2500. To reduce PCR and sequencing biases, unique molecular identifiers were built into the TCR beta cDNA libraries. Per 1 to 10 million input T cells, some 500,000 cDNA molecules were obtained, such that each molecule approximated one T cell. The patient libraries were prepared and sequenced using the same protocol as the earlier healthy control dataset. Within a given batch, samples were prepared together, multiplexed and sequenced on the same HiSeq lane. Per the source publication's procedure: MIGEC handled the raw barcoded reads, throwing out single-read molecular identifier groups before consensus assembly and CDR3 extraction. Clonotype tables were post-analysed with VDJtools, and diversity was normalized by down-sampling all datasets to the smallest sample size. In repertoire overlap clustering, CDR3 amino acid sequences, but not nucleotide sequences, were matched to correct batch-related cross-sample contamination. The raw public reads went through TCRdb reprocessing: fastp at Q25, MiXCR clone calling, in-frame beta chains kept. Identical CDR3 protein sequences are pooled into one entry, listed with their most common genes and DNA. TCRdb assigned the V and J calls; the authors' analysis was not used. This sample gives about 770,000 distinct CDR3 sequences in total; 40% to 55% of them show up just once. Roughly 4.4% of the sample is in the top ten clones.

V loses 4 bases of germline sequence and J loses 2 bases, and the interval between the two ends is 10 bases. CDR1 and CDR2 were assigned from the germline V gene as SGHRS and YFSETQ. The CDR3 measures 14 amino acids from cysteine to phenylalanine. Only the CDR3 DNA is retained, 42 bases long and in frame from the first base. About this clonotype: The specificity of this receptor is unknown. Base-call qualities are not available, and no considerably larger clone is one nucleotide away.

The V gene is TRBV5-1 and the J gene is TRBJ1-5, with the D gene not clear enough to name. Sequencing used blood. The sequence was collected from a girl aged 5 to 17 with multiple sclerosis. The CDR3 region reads CASSPDGGNQPQHF. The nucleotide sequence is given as TGCGCCAGCAGCCCGGACGGGGGCAATCAGCCCCAGCATTTT.